These T cell receptor beta chains were read from a single sample in a study of T cell responses to AZD1222 COVID-19 vaccine. Sequenced by immunoSEQ multiplex PCR; TCRdb stores in-frame clones only, minus some. The sample carries some 190,000 clones, 85% to 90% recorded once. The sample in question was peripheral blood, obtained on day 0 of AZD1222 vaccination. The source is an adult in good health. Each CDR3 is given with its conserved first and last residue. D genes are given only for firm matches.

TRBV11-3	.	TRBJ2-5	TGTGCCAGCAGCCTGACTGGCAGGGCACAAGAGACCCAGTACTTC	CASSLTGRAQETQYF
TRBV6-2/TRBV6-3	.	TRBJ2-2	TGTGCCAGCAGTTACTCGGTTGAAACCGGGGAGCTGTTTTTT	CASSYSVETGELFF
TRBV7-2	TRBD2	TRBJ2-3	TGTGCCAGCAGCACCGGGACTAGCGGGGGGGCGAGAGATACGCAGTATTTT	CASSTGTSGGARDTQYF
TRBV6-1	.	TRBJ1-3	TGTGCCAGCAGTGCAGCCTCTGGAAACACCATATATTTT	CASSAASGNTIYF
TRBV11-2	.	TRBJ2-1	TGTGCCAGCAGCGCGGTAGCCGGTGGGTACTACAATGAGCAGTTCTTC	CASSAVAGGYYNEQFF
TRBV5-4	TRBD2	TRBJ2-3	TGTGCCAGCAGCTTGGAGTGGCGGGGGTCCCTAGGTACGCAGTATTTT	CASSLEWRGSLGTQYF
TRBV7-7	.	TRBJ2-7	TGTGCTAGCAGCTTAGCCCTAGGCAGGGTAGGCGAGCAGTACTTC	CASSLALGRVGEQYF
TRBV29-1	.	TRBJ2-1	TGCAGCGTTGAAGATCGCCCGGGACGGAATTACAATGAGCAGTTCTTC	CSVEDRPGRNYNEQFF
TRBV5-1	.	TRBJ2-5	TGCGCCAGCAGCGTGGGTACGGGACAAGAGACCCAGTACTTC	CASSVGTGQETQYF
TRBV30	.	TRBJ1-6	TGTGCCTGGAACCCTTTGGGACCAGATAATTCACCCCTCCACTTT	CAWNPLGPDNSPLHF
TRBV25-1	.	TRBJ2-5	TGTGCCAGCAGTGGGCAGGGGCGACAAGAGACCCAGTACTTC	CASSGQGRQETQYF
TRBV6-5	.	TRBJ1-1	TGTGCCAGCATTAGATCCAACTTGAACACTGAAGCTTTCTTT	CASIRSNLNTEAFF
TRBV19	.	TRBJ1-6	TGTGCCAGTAGTAGGACGACAGCGGATAATTCACCCCTCCACTTT	CASSRTTADNSPLHF
TRBV3-1/TRBV3-2	TRBD2	TRBJ2-1	TGTGCCAGCAGCCAAGGATCCCGGGGGGGCCACAATGAGCAGTTCTTC	CASSQGSRGGHNEQFF
TRBV10-3	.	TRBJ2-5	TGTGCCATCAGTGAGTCCGAGGGGGAGACCCAGTACTTC	CAISESEGETQYF
TRBV2	TRBD2	TRBJ2-3	TGTGCCAGCAGTGTACTCGCGGGGGGGCTCGATACGCAGTATTTT	CASSVLAGGLDTQYF
TRBV11-3	TRBD2	TRBJ2-1	TGTGCCAGCAGCTTAGCGCTAGCGGGAAATGAGCAGTTCTTC	CASSLALAGNEQFF